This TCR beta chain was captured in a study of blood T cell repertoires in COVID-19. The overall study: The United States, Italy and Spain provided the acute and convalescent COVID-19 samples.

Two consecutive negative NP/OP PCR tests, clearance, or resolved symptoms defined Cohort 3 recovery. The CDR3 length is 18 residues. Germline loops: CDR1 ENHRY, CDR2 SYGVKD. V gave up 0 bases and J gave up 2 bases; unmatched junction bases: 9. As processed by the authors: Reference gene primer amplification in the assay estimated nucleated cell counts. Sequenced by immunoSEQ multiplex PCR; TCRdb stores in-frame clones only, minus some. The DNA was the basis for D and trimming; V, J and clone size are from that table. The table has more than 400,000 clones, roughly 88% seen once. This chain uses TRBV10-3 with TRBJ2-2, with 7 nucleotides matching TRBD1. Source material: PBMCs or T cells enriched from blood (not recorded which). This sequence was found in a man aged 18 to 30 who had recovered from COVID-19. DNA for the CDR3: TGTGCCATCAGTGAGTCGTCCGTACAGGGGAATAACACCGGGGAGCTGTTTTTT. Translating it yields CAISESSVQGNNTGELFF.